Presented here are 5 T cell receptor beta chains from one specimen sequenced in a study of cytomegalovirus exposure and HLA in healthy donors. Profiling relied on immunoSEQ multiplex PCR, and the TCRdb table lists in-frame clones only, not all of them. The profile shows 85,000 to 120,000 clones, about 95% of them singletons. The specimen was PBMCs. The source is a woman under 30 in good health and CMV-seronegative.

The chain recombines TRBV27 with TRBJ2-2; the match to TRBD1 covers 10 bases. Germline CDR1 and CDR2: MNHEY and SMNVEV (reference sequence). This CDR3 is 15 amino acids long. Losses at the gene ends were 6 bases for V and 8 bases for J; bases not matched to a gene: 9. CDR3 residues: CASRNRGQGSGELFF. The CDR3 DNA reads TGTGCCAGCAGGAATCGGGGACAGGGGTCTGGGGAGCTGTTTTTT.

This sequence joins TRBV5-1 and TRBJ2-7; TRBD2 matches 16 bases. The CDR3 is 17 residues long. The V and J ends lost 3 bases and 4 bases, in that order; junction bases with no gene match: 7. Germline V gene lookup returns CDR1 SGHRS and CDR2 YFSETQ. DNA for the CDR3: TGCGCCAGCAGCTCCCTGGGACTAGCGGGAGGGCATTACGAGCAGTACTTC. This codes for CASSSLGLAGGHYEQYF.

The chain couples TRBV28 to TRBJ2-1, with a weak D call TRBD2 (5 bases). This CDR3 region has 13 residues. Looked up from germline, CDR1 is MDHEN and CDR2 is SYDVKM. V was cut by 5 bases and J by 8 bases, with 13 bases left in between. DNA of the CDR3: TGTGCCAGCAGTGGGAGCATCGACTATGAGCAGTTCTTC. Its protein is CASSGSIDYEQFF.

The genes are TRBV7-2 and TRBJ1-5; D is undetermined. The CDR3 covers 14 residues. The ends were cut back, 1 base at V and 6 bases at J, with 10 bases in the middle. Germline-derived CDR1 and CDR2 are SGHTA and FQGNSA. As DNA, the CDR3 is TGTGCCAGCAGCTTAGACGGAGGCAGTCAGCCCCAGCATTTT. Amino acid sequence: CASSLDGGSQPQHF.

The chain joins TRBV30 to TRBJ2-2; 8 bases map to TRBD1. Germline CDR1 reads GTSNPN; CDR2 reads SVGIG (reference sequence). V was pared by 7 bases and J by 0 bases, with 7 bases of the junction left unmatched. This CDR3 has 15 amino acids. The CDR3 DNA reads as TGTGCCTTACGGACAGGGTACGCGAACACCGGGGAGCTGTTTTTT. Amino acids: CALRTGYANTGELFF. The whole variable domain, filled in from reference TRBV30 and TRBJ2-2, reads SQTIHQWPATLVQPVGSPLSLECTVEGTSNPNLYWYRQAAGRGLQLLFYSVGIGQISSEVPQNLSASRPQDRQFILSSKKLLLSDSGFYLCALRTGYANTGELFFGEGSRLTVL.